These 13 T cell receptor beta chains were sequenced from one sample in a study of cytomegalovirus exposure and HLA in healthy donors. PCR amplification relied on 60 Vbeta primers (plus 13 Jbeta primers). Data came from immunoSEQ multiplex PCR; TCRdb stores just in-frame clones and leaves some out. The sample includes about 94,000 clones, 75% to 80% of them seen just once. The specimen sequenced was PBMCs. These receptors were collected from a woman in her 40s in good health and CMV-seronegative.

The rearrangement uses TRBV6-5 and TRBJ1-3; 7 bases match TRBD1. Germline V gives CDR1 MNHEY, CDR2 SVGAGI. The CDR3 is made up of 14 amino acids. The ends lost 5 bases at V and 4 bases at J; junction bases unmatched: 5. CDR3: CASSTLDRGNTIYF. The CDR3 DNA reads TGTGCCAGCAGTACCTTGGACAGGGGAAACACCATATATTTT.

The chain joins TRBV5-6 to TRBJ1-2; D is unresolved. V lost 4 bases and J lost 3, with 10 bases in between. CDR3 length: 13 amino acids. Per the germline V gene, CDR1 is SGHDT and CDR2 is YYEEEE. Written as DNA, the CDR3 is TGTGCCAGCAGCGTCGACACTGACTATGGCTACACCTTC. Translated, it gives CASSVDTDYGYTF. Using reference TRBV5-6 and TRBJ1-2 for the parts outside the CDR3, the full variable domain is DAGVTQSPTHLIKTRGQQVTLRCSPKSGHDTVSWYQQALGQGPQFIFQYYEEEERQRGNFPDRFSGHQFPNYSSELNVNALLLGDSALYLCASSVDTDYGYTFGSGTRLTVV.

The chain combines TRBV25-1 with TRBJ2-3, with a tentative D call TRBD1 (6 bases). V was cut by 7 bases and J by 6 bases, with 17 bases left in between. Germline CDR1 MGHDK, CDR2 SYGVNS. The CDR3 totals 14 residues. Here the CDR3 DNA reads TGTGCCAGCACCAACCAAGGGGGTTCGGATACGCAGTATTTT. Translating gives CASTNQGGSDTQYF.

V usage is TRBV6-5 and J usage is TRBJ2-1, with 8 nucleotides matching TRBD1. This CDR3 spans 15 amino acids. The V segment lost 2 bases and the J segment 9 bases; nucleotides outside the gene matches: 9. Germline CDR1 MNHEY, CDR2 SVGAGI. In nucleotides, the CDR3 is TGTGCCAGCAGTTACCCCGGGACAGGCTTCGGTGAGCAGTTCTTC. Protein product: CASSYPGTGFGEQFF.

The CDR3 reads CAVQLQSNQPQHF. The CDR3 DNA follows: TGTGCCGTCCAATTACAGAGCAATCAGCCCCAGCATTTT. This sequence joins TRBV10-3 and TRBJ1-5; D ambiguous. The V and J ends lost 11 bases and 1 base respectively, with 12 bases between them. This CDR3 comprises 13 residues. The germline CDR1 and CDR2 sequences are ENHRY and SYGVKD.

The chain combines TRBV4-2 with TRBJ1-3, with 7 bases aligning to TRBD1. V trimming: 0 bases; J trimming: 7 bases; junction bases outside the gene matches: 0. Germline CDR1 and CDR2: LGHNA and YNFKEQ. The CDR3 totals 13 residues. CDR3 residues: CASSQEQGNTIYF. The CDR3 DNA reads TGTGCCAGCAGCCAAGAACAGGGGAACACCATATATTTT.

The chain uses TRBV28 and TRBJ2-3; 7 nucleotides match TRBD2. The V gene end was trimmed by 7 bases and the J gene end by 6 bases; junction bases not matched to a gene: 10. The CDR3 is 14 residues long. Germline V gene lookup returns CDR1 MDHEN and CDR2 SYDVKM. The CDR3 here is CASNRQGLSDTQYF. CDR3 nucleotide sequence: TGTGCCAGCAACCGTCAGGGACTATCGGATACGCAGTATTTT.

With regard to this clone: One end of the junction fails to match germline, which may point to a read error. This chain uses TRBV7-9 with TRBJ2-7; 7 bases map to TRBD1. The CDR3 contains 12 residues. Looked up from germline, CDR1 is SEHNR and CDR2 is FQNEAQ (reference sequence). CDR3 nucleotide sequence: TGTTCCAGCAGTCGGGACAGCGACGAGCAGTACTTC. It translates to CSSSRDSDEQYF.

This clone was picked up one time. The chain has TRBV5-1 and TRBJ2-7, with 7 bases lining up with TRBD1. From germline, CDR1 is SGHRS and CDR2 YFSETQ. The CDR3 covers 14 residues. Unmatched junction bases numbered 9, after V lost 4 bases and J lost 5 bases. This chain's CDR3 is CASSAQGEVHEQYF. The CDR3 DNA sequence: TGCGCCAGCAGCGCCCAGGGGGAAGTCCACGAGCAGTACTTC.

The V call is TRBV1, the J call TRBJ2-7; no DNA check was done on the table's D call, TRBD1. TRBV1 counts as a pseudogene. CDR3 length: 15 residues. The CDR3 protein is CTSSQDLTDTYEQYF. CDR3 nucleotides: TGCACCAGCAGCCAAGACCTGACGGACACCTACGAGCAGTACTTC.

This chain joins TRBV7-9 and TRBJ2-7; TRBD2 agrees at 12 bases. V dropped 4 bases and J dropped 3; count of bases not matched to a gene: 7. Germline V gene lookup returns CDR1 SEHNR and CDR2 FQNEAQ (reference sequence). This CDR3 has 16 residues. In nucleotides, the CDR3 is TGTGCCAGCAGCTCAACTAGCGGGGGGCCCGTCTACGAGCAGTACTTC. Its protein product is CASSSTSGGPVYEQYF.

This clone has just one count. The chain couples TRBV28 to TRBJ2-2; possible D gene TRBD1, 6 bases. Germline CDR1 MDHEN, CDR2 SYDVKM. Trimming shortened V by 7 bases and J by 5 bases, and 17 bases separated the two germline ends. This CDR3 has 15 residues. The CDR3 spells CASTSPGTKTGELFF. DNA for the CDR3: TGTGCCAGCACCTCCCCAGGGACAAAGACCGGGGAGCTGTTTTTT.

This sequence joins TRBV7-2 and TRBJ1-4; unclear D gene. CDR3 length: 17 residues. V was trimmed by 0 bases and J by 3 bases, leaving 14 bases between them. Germline CDR1 and CDR2: SGHTA and FQGNSA. CDR3 region: CASSLALYGGANEKLFF. The CDR3 DNA reads as TGTGCCAGCAGCTTAGCGCTTTACGGCGGGGCTAATGAAAAACTGTTTTTT.